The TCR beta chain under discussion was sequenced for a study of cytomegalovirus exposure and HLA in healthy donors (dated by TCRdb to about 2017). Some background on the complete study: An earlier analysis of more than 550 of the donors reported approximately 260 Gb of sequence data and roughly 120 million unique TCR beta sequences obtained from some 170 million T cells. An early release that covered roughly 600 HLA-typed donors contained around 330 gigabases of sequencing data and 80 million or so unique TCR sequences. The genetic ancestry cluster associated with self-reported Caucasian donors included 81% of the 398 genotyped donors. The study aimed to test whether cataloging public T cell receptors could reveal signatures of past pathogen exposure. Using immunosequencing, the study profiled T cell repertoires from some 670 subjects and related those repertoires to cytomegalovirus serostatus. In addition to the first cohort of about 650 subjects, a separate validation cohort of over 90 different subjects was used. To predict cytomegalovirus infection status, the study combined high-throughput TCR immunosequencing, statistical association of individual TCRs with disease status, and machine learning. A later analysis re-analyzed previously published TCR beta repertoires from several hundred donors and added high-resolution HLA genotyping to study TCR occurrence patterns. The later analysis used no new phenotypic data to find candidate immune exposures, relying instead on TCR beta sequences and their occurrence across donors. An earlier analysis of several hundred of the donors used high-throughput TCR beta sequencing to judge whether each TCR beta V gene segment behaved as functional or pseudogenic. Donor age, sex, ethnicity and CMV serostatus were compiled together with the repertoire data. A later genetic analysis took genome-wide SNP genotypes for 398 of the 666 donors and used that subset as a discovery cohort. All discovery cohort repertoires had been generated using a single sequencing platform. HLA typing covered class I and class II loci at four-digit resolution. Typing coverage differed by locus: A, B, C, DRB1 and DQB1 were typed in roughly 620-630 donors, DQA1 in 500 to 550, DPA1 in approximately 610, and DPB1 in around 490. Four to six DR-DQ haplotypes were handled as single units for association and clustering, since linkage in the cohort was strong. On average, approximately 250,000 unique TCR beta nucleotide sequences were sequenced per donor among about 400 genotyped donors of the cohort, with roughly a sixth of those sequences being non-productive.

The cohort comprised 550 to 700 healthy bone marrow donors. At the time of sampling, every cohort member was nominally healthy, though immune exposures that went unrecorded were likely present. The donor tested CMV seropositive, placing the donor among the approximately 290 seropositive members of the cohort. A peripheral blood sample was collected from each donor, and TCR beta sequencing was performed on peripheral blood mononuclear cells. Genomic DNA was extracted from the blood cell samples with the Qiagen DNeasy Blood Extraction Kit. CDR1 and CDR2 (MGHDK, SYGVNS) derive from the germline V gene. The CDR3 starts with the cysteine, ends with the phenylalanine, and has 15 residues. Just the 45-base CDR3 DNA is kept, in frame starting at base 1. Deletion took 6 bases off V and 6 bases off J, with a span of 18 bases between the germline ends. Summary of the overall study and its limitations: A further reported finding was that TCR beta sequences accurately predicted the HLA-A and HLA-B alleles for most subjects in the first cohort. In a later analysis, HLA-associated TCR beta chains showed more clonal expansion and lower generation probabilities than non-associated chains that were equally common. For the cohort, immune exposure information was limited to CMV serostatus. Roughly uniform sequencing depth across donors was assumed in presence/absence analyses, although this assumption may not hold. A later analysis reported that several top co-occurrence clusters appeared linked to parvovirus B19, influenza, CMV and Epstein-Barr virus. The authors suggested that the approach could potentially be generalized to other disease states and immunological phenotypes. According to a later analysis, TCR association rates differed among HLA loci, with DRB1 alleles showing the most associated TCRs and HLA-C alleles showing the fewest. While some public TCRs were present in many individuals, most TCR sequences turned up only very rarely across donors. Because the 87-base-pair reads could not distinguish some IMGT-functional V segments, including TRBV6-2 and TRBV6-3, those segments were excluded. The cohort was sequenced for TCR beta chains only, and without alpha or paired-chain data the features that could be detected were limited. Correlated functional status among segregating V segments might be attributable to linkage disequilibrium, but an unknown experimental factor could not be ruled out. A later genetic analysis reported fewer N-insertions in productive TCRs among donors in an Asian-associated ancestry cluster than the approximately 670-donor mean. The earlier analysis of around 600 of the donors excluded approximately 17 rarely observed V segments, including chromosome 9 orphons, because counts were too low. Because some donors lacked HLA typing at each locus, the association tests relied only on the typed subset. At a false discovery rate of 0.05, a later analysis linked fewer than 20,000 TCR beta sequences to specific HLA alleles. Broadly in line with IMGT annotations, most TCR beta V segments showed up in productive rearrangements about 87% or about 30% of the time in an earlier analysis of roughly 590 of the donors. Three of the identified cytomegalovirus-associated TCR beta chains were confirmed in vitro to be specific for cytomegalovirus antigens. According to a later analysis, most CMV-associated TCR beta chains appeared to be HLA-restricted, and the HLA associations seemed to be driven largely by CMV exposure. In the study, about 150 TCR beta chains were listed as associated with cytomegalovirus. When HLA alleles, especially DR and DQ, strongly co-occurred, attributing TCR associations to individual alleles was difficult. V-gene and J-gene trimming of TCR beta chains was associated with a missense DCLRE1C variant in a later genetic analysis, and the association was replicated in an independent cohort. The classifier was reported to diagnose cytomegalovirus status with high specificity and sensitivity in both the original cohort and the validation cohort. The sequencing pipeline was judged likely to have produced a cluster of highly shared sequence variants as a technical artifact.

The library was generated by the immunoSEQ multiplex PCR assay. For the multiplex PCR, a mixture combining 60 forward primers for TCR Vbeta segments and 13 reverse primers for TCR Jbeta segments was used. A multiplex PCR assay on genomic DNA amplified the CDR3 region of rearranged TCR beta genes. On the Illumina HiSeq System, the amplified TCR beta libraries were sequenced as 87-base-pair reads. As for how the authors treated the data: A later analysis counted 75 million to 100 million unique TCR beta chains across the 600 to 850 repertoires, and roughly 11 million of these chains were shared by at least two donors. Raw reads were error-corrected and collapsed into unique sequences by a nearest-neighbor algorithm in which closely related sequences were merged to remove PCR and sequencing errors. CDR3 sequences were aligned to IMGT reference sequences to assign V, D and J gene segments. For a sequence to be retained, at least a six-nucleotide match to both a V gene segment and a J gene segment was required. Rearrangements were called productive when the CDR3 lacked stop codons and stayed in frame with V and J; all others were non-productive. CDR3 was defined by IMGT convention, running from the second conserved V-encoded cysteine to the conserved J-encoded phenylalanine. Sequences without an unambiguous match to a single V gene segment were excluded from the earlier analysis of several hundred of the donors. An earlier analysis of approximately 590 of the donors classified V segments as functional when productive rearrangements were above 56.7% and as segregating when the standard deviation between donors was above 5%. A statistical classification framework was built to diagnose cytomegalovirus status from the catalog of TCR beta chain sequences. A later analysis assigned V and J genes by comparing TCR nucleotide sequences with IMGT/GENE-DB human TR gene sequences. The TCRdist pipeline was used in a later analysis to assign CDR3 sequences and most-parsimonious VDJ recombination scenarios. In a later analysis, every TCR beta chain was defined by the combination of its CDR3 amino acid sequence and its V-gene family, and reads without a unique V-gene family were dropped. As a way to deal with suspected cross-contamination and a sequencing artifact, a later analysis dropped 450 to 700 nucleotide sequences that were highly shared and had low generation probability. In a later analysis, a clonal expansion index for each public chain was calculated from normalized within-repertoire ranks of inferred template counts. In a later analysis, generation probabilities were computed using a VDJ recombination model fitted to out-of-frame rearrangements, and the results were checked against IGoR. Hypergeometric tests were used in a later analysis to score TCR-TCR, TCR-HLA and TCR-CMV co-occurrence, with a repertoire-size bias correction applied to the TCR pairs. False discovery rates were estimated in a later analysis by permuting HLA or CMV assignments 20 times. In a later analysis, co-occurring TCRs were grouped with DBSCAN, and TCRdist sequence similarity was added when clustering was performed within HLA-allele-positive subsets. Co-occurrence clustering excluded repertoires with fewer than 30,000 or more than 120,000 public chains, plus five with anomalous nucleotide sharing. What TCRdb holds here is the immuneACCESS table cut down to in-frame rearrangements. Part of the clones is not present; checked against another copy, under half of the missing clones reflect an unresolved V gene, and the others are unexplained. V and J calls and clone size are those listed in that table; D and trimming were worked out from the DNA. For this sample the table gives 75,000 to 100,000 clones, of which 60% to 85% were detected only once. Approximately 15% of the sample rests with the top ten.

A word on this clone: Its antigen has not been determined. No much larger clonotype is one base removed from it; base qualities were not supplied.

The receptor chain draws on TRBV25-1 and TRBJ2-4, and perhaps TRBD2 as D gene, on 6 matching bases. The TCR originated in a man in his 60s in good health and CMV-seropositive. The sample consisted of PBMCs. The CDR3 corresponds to CASSSRGGFGNIQYF. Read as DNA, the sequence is TGTGCCAGCAGCTCTCGCGGAGGGTTCGGAAACATTCAGTACTTC.